This TCR beta chain came from a study of cytotoxic CD8 clonotypes in ibrutinib-treated CLL. The study, taken as a whole, reports: There were differences in sampling times between sustained-remission and progressing patients.

Trimming took 10 bases from V and 8 from J; bases not matched to a gene: 9. The CDR3 covers 13 residues. Germline CDR1 SSHAT, CDR2 FNYEAQ (reference sequence). Method: immunoSEQ multiplex PCR; TCRdb's copy keeps in-frame clones and lacks some. The table shows 130,000 to 150,000 clones, with roughly three quarters occurring only once. About this clone: Its antigen is still unknown.

Sequencing was performed on PBMCs, taken after 12 months of ibrutinib treatment. The sequence was collected from a human donor with chronic lymphocytic leukemia. V gene TRBV7-7 combines with J gene TRBJ1-2; TRBD1 matches 11 bases. The DNA for the CDR3 is TGTGCCACCCGGGACAGGGGGTCGGGCGGCTACACCTTC. It encodes CATRDRGSGGYTF.